Below are 18 T cell receptor beta chains sequenced from a single sample in a study of blood T cell repertoires in COVID-19. TCRdb keeps only in-frame clones here, not all; method: immunoSEQ multiplex PCR. The data contain about 180,000 clones, about 86% of them singletons. Sequenced sample: peripheral blood. All receptors derive from a man in his fifties with active or convalescent COVID-19.

The chain combines TRBV25-1 with TRBJ2-7; no firm D call. Trimming stripped 4 bases from V and 3 bases from J, with 10 bases between. Germline V gene data show CDR1 as MGHDK and CDR2 as SYGVNS. This CDR3 region has 13 residues. CDR3 in amino acids: CASSGGLYYEQYF. The CDR3 bases are TGTGCCAGCAGTGGAGGTTTATACTACGAGCAGTACTTC.

The chain recombines TRBV29-1 with TRBJ1-4, with D unclear. The CDR3 extends over 14 amino acids. Trimming pared 1 base from V and 5 bases from J, leaving 11 bases between. CDR1 and CDR2 from the germline V gene are SQVTM and ANQGSEA. CDR3 DNA: TGCAGCGTTGAAGTGGGTACGGGAAATGAAAAACTGTTTTTT. Its translation is CSVEVGTGNEKLFF.

The genes are TRBV28 and TRBJ1-4, with 8 bases fitting TRBD1. The CDR3 is 17 residues long. After removal of 10 bases from V and 0 bases from J, the junction contained 13 bases not matched to a gene. Germline V gene sequence: CDR1 MDHEN, CDR2 SYDVKM. CDR3 sequence: CAITDREGESTNEKLFF. The CDR3, as DNA: TGTGCCATTACGGACAGGGAGGGGGAGTCAACTAATGAAAAACTGTTTTTT.

The chain recombines TRBV5-1 with TRBJ2-2; 9 positions match TRBD1. V gave up 1 base and J gave up 4 bases; unmatched junction bases: 5. CDR3 length equals 16 residues. Germline loops: CDR1 SGHRS, CDR2 YFSETQ. The CDR3: CASSLRTGEVTGELFF. In nucleotides, the CDR3 is TGCGCCAGCAGCTTGCGGACAGGGGAGGTCACCGGGGAGCTGTTTTTT.

This rearrangement joins TRBV28 to TRBJ2-7; 14 nucleotides line up with TRBD2. This CDR3 has 15 residues. V lost 5 bases to trimming and J lost 6 bases; unmatched junction nucleotides: 6. The germline CDR1 and CDR2 sequences are MDHEN and SYDVKM. The CDR3 sequence is CASSPGTSGGREQYF. For the CDR3, the DNA is TGTGCCAGCAGTCCGGGGACTAGCGGGGGTCGCGAGCAGTACTTC.

Here the CDR3 DNA reads TGTGCCAGCAGTGAAGGGGGACAGGGGGTCTACGAGCAGTACTTC. As protein: CASSEGGQGVYEQYF. The chain employs TRBV2 and TRBJ2-7; the match to TRBD1 covers 11 bases. Germline CDR1 and CDR2: SNHLY and FYNNEI. The CDR3 sequence is 15 residues long. Trimming took 1 base from V and 3 from J; bases not matched to a gene: 2.

The rearrangement links TRBV28 to TRBJ1-4; D is undetermined. V shed 4 bases and J shed 6 bases, with 18 bases lying between them. Germline V gene sequence: CDR1 MDHEN, CDR2 SYDVKM. The CDR3 has 16 residues. CDR3 DNA sequence: TGTGCCAGCAGTTCTTTCCGGGTGGAGGTTGATGAAAAACTGTTTTTT. Residues: CASSSFRVEVDEKLFF.

The DNA of the CDR3 is TGTGCCTGGAGTGTACGCGGGGGTCCCTCTGGAAACACCATATATTTT. Its protein is CAWSVRGGPSGNTIYF. The V call is TRBV30, the J call TRBJ1-3, with D possibly TRBD1 on 5 matching bases. CDR3 length equals 16 residues. V lost 0 bases, J lost 0 bases, and 12 bases lay in between. Germline CDR1 GTSNPN, CDR2 SVGIG (reference sequence).

V and J are TRBV9 and TRBJ2-3; 11 bases match TRBD2. After removal of 3 bases from V and 2 bases from J, the junction contained 5 bases not matched to a gene. The germline V gene encodes CDR1 SGDLS and CDR2 YYNGEE. The CDR3 covers 16 residues. The CDR3 loop is CASSGSGGADTDTQYF. The CDR3 coding sequence is TGTGCCAGCAGCGGTAGCGGGGGGGCCGACACAGATACGCAGTATTTT. The variable domain in full, completed from reference TRBV9 and TRBJ2-3, reads DSGVTQTPKHLITATGQRVTLRCSPRSGDLSVYWYQQSLDQGLQFLIQYYNGEERAKGNILERFSAQQFPDLHSELNLSSLELGDSALYFCASSGSGGADTDTQYFGPGTRLTVL.

The chain uses TRBV25-1 and TRBJ2-1; 9 nucleotides agree with TRBD2. CDR3 size: 15 residues. The V segment lost 1 base and the J segment 12 bases; nucleotides outside the gene matches: 10. In germline, CDR1 is MGHDK, CDR2 SYGVNS. The CDR3 is CASSESSGVPLTQFF. The DNA of the CDR3 is TGTGCCAGCAGTGAATCTAGCGGGGTGCCCCTTACGCAGTTCTTC.

The chain employs TRBV10-1 and TRBJ1-1; TRBD1 aligns across 11 bases. There are 17 residues in the CDR3. The germline CDR1 and CDR2 sequences are WNHNN and SYGVQD (reference sequence). V shed 2 bases and J 0 bases; nucleotides not matched to a gene: 5. The chain's CDR3 is CASSETGTGGMNTEAFF. DNA for the CDR3: TGCGCCAGCAGTGAGACCGGGACAGGGGGAATGAACACTGAAGCTTTCTTT.

The CDR3 bases are TGTGCCAGCAGCGCCGCCCTGAGCTCTGGAAACACCATATATTTT. Its translation is CASSAALSSGNTIYF. The chain recombines TRBV9 with TRBJ1-3; no reliable D call. The V gene's germline CDR1 is SGDLS and CDR2 YYNGEE. This CDR3 is 15 amino acids long. The V and J ends lost 3 bases and 0 bases respectively, with 10 bases between them.

V usage is TRBV18 and J usage is TRBJ1-1; 8 nucleotides line up with TRBD1. In germline, CDR1 is KGHSH, CDR2 LQKENI. With 4 bases clipped from V and 6 bases from J, the junction kept 10 bases outside the gene matches. The length of the CDR3 is 15 residues. The CDR3 coding sequence is TGTGCCAGCTCACTTCGCCAGGGGGCAAGCGCTGAAGCTTTCTTT. This codes for CASSLRQGASAEAFF.

The genes are TRBV11-2 and TRBJ2-5, with 7 bases aligning to TRBD2. The germline gives CDR1 SGHAT, CDR2 FQNNGV. The ends lost 1 base at V and 7 bases at J; junction bases unmatched: 3. CDR3 length: 13 amino acids. The CDR3 bases are TGTGCCAGCAGCTTAGCGGGGGAGGGGACCCAGTACTTC. It encodes CASSLAGEGTQYF.

The chain links TRBV12-5 to TRBJ2-5; weak D call: TRBD2 (5 bases). This CDR3 is built from 14 residues. From germline, CDR1 is LGHNT and CDR2 FRNRAP. V lost 5 bases, J lost 5 bases, and 15 bases lay in between. This CDR3 is CASGAAVRGETQYF. CDR3 DNA: TGTGCTAGTGGTGCGGCGGTCCGCGGGGAGACCCAGTACTTC. Together with reference TRBV12-5 and TRBJ2-5, the CDR3 gives the full variable domain: DARVTQTPRHKVTEMGQEVTMRCQPILGHNTVFWYRQTMMQGLELLAYFRNRAPLDDSGMPKDRFSAEMPDATLATLKIQPSEPRDSAVYFCASGAAVRGETQYFGPGTRLLVL.

The chain recombines TRBV11-1 with TRBJ2-2; D gene unclear. CDR1 is SGHAT, CDR2 FQDESV, per germline (reference sequence). V dropped 2 bases and J dropped 1 base, with 5 bases sitting between them. The CDR3 runs to 14 residues. Here the CDR3 DNA reads TGTGCCAGCAGCTTAACACAGAACACCGGGGAGCTGTTTTTT. Translating it yields CASSLTQNTGELFF.

This chain joins TRBV15 and TRBJ2-7; D remains unclear. Germline CDR1 LNHNV, CDR2 YYDKDF (reference sequence). The length of the CDR3 is 13 residues. The V end was cut by 3 bases, the J end by 6 bases, with 12 bases between. DNA of the CDR3: TGTGCCACCAGCAGTGACCGGGTTGGCGAGCAGTACTTC. This gives the protein CATSSDRVGEQYF.

This clone occurred once. CDR3 sequence: CASQGQLNYGYTF. The CDR3 DNA reads TGTGCCAGCCAGGGTCAGCTTAACTATGGCTACACCTTC. The chain uses TRBV16 and TRBJ1-2; D may be TRBD1 (5 bases). The V gene's germline CDR1 is KGHSY and CDR2 FQNENV. V was shortened by 8 bases and J by 1 base, with 11 bases between the two germline ends. This CDR3 has 13 amino acids.